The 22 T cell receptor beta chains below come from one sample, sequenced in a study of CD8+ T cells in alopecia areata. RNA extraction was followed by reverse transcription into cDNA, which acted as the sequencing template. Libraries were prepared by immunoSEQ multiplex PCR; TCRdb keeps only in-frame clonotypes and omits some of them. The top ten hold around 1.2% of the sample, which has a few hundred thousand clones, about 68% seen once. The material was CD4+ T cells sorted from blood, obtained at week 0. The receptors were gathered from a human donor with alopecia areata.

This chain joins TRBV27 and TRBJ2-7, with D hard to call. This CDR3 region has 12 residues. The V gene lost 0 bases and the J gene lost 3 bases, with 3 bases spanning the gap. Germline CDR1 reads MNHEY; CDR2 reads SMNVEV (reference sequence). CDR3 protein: CASSLSNYEQYF. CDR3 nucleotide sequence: TGTGCCAGCAGTTTATCGAACTACGAGCAGTACTTC.

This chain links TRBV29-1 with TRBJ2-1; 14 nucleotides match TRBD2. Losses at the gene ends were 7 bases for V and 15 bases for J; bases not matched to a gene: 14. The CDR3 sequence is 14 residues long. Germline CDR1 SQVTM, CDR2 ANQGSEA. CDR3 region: CSGSGLAGGDGPFF. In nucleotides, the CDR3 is TGCAGCGGATCTGGACTAGCGGGGGGCGACGGGCCGTTCTTC.

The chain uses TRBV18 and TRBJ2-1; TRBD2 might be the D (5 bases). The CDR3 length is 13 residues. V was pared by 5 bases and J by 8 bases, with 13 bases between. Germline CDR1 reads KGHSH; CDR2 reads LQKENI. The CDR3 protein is CASSAGLPDEQFF. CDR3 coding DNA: TGTGCCAGCTCAGCGGGCCTCCCGGATGAGCAGTTCTTC.

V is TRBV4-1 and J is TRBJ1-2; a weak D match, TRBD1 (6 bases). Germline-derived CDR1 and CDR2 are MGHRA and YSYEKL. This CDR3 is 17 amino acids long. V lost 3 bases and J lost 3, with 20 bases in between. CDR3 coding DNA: TGCGCCAGCAGCCAGCCGAATCGGGACACCAGGCACTATGGCTACACCTTC. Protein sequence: CASSQPNRDTRHYGYTF.

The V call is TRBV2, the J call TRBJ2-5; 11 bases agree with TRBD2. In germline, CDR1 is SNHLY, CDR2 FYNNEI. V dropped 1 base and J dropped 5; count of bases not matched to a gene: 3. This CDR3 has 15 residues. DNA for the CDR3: TGTGCCAGCAGTGAAGGACTAGCGGGGCAGGAGACCCAGTACTTC. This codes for CASSEGLAGQETQYF.

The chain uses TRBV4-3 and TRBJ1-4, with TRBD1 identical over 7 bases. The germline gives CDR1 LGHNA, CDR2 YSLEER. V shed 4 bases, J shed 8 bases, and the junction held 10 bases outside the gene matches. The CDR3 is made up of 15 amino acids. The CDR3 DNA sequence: TGCGCCAGCAGCCGAAGACAGGGTCAGGGGGAAAAACTGTTTTTT. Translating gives CASSRRQGQGEKLFF.

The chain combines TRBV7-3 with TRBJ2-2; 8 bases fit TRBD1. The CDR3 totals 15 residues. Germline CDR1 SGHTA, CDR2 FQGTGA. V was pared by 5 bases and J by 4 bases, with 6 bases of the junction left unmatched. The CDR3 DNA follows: TGTGCCAGCAGCCGCGGACAGGGAATCACCGGGGAGCTGTTTTTT. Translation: CASSRGQGITGELFF.

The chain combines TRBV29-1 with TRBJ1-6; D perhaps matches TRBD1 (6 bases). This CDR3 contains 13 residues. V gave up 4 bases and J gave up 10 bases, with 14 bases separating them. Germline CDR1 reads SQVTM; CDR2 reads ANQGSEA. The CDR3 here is CSVVGGPGSPLHF. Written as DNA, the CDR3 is TGCAGCGTTGTCGGGGGCCCCGGGTCACCCCTCCACTTT.

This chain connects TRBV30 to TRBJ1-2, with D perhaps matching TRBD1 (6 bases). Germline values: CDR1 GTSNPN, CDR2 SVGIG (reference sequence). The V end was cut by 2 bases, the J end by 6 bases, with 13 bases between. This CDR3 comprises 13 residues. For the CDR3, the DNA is TGTGCCTGGAGTCCTACAGGGAAGGATGGCTACACCTTC. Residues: CAWSPTGKDGYTF.

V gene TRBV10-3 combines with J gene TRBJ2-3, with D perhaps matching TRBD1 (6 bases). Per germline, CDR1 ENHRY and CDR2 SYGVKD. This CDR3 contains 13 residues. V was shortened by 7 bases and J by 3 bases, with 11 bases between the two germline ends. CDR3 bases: TGTGCCATCAATGCCAGGGGTACAGATACGCAGTATTTT. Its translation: CAINARGTDTQYF.

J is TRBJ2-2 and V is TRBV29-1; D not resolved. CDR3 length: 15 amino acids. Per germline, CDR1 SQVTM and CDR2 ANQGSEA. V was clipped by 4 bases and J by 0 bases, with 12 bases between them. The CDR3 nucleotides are TGCAGCGTTGTGAAAGGGCTATCGAACACCGGGGAGCTGTTTTTT. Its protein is CSVVKGLSNTGELFF.

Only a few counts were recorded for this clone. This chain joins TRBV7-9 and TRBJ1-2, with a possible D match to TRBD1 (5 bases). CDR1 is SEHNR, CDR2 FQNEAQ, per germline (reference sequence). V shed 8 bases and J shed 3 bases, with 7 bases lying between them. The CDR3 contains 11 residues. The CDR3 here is CASGRDYGYTF. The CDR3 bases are TGTGCCAGCGGCAGGGACTATGGCTACACCTTC.

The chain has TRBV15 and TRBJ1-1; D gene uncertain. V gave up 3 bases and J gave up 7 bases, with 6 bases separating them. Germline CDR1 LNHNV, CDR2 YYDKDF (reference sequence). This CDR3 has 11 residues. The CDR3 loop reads CATSRAGEAFF. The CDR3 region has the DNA TGTGCCACCAGCAGGGCTGGTGAAGCTTTCTTT.

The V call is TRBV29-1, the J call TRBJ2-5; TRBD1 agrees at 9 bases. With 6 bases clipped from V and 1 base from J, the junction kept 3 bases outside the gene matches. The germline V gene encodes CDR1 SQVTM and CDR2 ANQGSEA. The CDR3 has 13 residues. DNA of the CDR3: TGCAGCGTAGGACAGGGGACCCAAGAGACCCAGTACTTC. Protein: CSVGQGTQETQYF.

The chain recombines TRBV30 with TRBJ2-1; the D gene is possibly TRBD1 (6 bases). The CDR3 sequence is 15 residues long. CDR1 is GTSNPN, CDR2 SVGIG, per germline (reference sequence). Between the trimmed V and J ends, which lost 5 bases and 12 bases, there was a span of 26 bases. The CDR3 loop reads CAWATGGATRQGQFF. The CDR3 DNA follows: TGTGCCTGGGCGACAGGTGGCGCTACCCGGCAGGGGCAGTTCTTC.

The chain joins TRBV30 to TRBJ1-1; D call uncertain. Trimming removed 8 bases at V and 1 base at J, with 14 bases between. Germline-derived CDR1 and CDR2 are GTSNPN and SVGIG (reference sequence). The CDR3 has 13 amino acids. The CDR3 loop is CALEGGPNTEAFF. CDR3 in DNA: TGTGCCCTGGAAGGAGGGCCGAACACTGAAGCTTTCTTT.

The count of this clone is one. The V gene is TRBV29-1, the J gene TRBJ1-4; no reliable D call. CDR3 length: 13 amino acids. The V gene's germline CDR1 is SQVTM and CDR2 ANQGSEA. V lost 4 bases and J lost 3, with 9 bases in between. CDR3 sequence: CSVALGSNEKLFF. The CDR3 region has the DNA TGCAGCGTTGCCCTGGGATCTAATGAAAAACTGTTTTTT.

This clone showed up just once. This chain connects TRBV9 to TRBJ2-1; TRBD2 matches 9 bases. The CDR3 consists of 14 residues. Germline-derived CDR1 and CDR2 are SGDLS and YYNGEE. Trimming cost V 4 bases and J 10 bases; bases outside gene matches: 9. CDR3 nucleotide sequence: TGTGCCAGCAGCCCGACTAGCGGTCAGGGGGAGCAGTTCTTC. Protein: CASSPTSGQGEQFF.

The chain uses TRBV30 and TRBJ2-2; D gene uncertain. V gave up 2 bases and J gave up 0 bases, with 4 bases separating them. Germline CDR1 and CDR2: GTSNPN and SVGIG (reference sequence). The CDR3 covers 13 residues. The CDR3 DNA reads TGTGCCTGGAGTAAAGCGAACACCGGGGAGCTGTTTTTT. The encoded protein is CAWSKANTGELFF.

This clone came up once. Here the CDR3 reads CASSPPGQKETGELFF. In DNA form, the CDR3 reads TGTGCCAGCAGCCCCCCGGGCCAGAAAGAAACCGGGGAGCTGTTTTTT. V and J are TRBV5-4 and TRBJ2-2; D uncertain. Looked up from germline, CDR1 is SGHNT and CDR2 is YYREEE (reference sequence). With 4 bases removed from V and 5 bases from J, the gap between germline ends came to 18 bases. CDR3 length: 16 residues.

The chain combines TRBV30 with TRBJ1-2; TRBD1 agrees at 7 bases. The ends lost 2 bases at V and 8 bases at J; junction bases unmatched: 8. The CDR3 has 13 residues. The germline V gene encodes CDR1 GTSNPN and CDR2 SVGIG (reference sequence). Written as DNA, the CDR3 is TGTGCCTGGAGTCCTAGACAGGGATACGGCTACACCTTC. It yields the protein CAWSPRQGYGYTF. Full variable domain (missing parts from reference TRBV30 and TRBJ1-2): SQTIHQWPATLVQPVGSPLSLECTVEGTSNPNLYWYRQAAGRGLQLLFYSVGIGQISSEVPQNLSASRPQDRQFILSSKKLLLSDSGFYLCAWSPRQGYGYTFGSGTRLTVV.

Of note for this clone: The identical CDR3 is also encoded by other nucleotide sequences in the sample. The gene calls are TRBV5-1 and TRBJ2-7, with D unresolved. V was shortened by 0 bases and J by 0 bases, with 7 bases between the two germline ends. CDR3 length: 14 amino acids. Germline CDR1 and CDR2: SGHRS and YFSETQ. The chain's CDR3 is CASSLGGSSYEQYF. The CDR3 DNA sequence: TGCGCCAGCAGCTTGGGCGGCAGCTCCTACGAGCAGTACTTC.